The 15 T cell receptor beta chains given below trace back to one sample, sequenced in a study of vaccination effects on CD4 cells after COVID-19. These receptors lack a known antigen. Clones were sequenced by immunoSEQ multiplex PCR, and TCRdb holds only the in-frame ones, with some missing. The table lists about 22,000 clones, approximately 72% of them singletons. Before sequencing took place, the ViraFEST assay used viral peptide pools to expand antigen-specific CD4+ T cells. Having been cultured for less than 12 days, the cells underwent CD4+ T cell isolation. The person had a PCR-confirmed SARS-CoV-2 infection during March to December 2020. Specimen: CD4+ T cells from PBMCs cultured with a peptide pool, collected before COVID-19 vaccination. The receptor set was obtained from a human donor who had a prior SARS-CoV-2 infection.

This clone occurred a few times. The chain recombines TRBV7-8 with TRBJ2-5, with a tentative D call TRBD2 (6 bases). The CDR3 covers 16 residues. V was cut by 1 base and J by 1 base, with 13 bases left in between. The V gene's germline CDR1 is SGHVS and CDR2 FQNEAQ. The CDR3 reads CASSLGIRGTQETQYF. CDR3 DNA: TGTGCCAGCAGCTTAGGTATACGGGGGACCCAAGAGACCCAGTACTTC.

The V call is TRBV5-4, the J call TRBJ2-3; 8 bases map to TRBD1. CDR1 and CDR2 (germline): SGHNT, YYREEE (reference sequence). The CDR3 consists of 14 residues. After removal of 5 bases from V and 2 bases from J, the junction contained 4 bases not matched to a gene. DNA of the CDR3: TGTGCCAGCAGAACGGACAGGGCCACAGATACGCAGTATTTT. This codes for CASRTDRATDTQYF.

CDR3 amino acids: CASSPQGGHNNEQFF. CDR3 nucleotide sequence: TGTGCCAGCAGCCCCCAGGGGGGTCACAACAATGAGCAGTTCTTC. This chain uses TRBV7-3 with TRBJ2-1; the D gene is possibly TRBD1 (7 bases). Germline V gene data show CDR1 as SGHTA and CDR2 as FQGTGA. V gave up 5 bases and J gave up 5 bases, with 16 bases separating them. This CDR3 is built from 15 residues.

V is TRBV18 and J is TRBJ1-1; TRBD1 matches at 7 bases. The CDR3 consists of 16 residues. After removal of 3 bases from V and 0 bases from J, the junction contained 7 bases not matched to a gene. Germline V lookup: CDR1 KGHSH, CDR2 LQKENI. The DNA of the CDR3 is TGTGCCAGCTCACCTCGACAGGGCCTCATGAACACTGAAGCTTTCTTT. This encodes CASSPRQGLMNTEAFF.

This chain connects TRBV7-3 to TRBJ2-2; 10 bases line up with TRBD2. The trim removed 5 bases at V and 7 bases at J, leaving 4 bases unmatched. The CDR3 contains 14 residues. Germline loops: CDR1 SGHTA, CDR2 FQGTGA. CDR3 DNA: TGTGCCAGCAGCAAGCGGGGGGGCGGCGGGGAGCTGTTTTTT. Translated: CASSKRGGGGELFF.

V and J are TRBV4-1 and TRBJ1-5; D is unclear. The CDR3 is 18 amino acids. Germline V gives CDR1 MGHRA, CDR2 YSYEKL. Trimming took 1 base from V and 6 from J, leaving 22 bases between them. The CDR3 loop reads CASSQGWVGEGIGQPQHF. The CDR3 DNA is TGCGCCAGCAGCCAAGGCTGGGTGGGAGAAGGGATCGGTCAGCCCCAGCATTTT.

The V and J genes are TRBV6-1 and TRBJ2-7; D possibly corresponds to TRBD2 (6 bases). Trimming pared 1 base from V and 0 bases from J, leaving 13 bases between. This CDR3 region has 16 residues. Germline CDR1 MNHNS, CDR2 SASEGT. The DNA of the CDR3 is TGTGCCAGCAGTGAAGACTACGGCGGGAACTCCTACGAGCAGTACTTC. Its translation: CASSEDYGGNSYEQYF.

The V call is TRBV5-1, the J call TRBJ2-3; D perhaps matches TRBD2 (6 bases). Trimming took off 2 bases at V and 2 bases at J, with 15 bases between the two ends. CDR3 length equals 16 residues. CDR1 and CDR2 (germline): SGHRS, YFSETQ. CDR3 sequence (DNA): TGCGCCAGCAGCTTTCAGCCGGGACTTAACACAGATACGCAGTATTTT. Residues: CASSFQPGLNTDTQYF.

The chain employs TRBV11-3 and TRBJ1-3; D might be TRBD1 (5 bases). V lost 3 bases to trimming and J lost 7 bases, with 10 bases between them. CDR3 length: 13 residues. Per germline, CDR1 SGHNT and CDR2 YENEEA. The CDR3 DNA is TGTGCCAGCAGCTTCGGACAAAGGAACACCATATATTTT. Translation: CASSFGQRNTIYF.

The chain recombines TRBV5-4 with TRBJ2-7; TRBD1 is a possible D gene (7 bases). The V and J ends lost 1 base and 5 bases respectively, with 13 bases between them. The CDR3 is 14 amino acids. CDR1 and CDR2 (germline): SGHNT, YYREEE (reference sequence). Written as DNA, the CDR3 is TGTGCCAGCAGCTTGTCTCGCGGGACAGACGAGCAGTACTTC. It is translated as CASSLSRGTDEQYF.

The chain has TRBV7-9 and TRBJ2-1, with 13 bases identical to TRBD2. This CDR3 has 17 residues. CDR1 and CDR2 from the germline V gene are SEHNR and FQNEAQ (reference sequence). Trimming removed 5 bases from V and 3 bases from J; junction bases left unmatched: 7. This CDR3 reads CASSTGLAGTIYNEQFF. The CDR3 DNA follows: TGTGCCAGCAGCACGGGACTAGCGGGAACTATCTACAATGAGCAGTTCTTC.

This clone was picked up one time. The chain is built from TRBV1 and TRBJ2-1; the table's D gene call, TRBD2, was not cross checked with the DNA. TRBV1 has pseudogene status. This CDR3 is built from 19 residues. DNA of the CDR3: TGCACCAGCAGCCAAGCTCCGGGACTAGCGGGGATTTCCTACAATGAGCAGTTCTTC. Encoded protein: CTSSQAPGLAGISYNEQFF.

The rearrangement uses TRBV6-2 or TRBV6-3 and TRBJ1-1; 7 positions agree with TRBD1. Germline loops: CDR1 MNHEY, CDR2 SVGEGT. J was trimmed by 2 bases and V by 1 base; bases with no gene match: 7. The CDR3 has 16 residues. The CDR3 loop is CASSYFQGTVNTEAFF. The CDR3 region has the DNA TGTGCCAGCAGTTACTTCCAGGGGACAGTCAACACTGAAGCTTTCTTT.

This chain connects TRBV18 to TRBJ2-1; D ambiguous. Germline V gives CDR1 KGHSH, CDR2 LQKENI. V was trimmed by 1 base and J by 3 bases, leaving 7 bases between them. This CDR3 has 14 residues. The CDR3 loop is CASSPRTDYNEQFF. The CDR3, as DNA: TGTGCCAGCTCACCACGGACGGACTACAATGAGCAGTTCTTC.

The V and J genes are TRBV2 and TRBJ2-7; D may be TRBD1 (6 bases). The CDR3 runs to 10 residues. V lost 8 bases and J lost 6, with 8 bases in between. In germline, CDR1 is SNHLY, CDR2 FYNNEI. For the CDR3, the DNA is TGTGCCAGCGCCAGGGGCGAGCAGTACTTC. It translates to CASARGEQYF.